This T cell receptor beta chain was captured in a study of CD8+CD57+ T cells in acquired aplastic anemia. Study findings and constraints: Between patients and controls, roughly 29 CD8+ CDR3 sequences were found in common.

TCR beta VDJ and CDR3 were profiled, and genomic DNA was the template. One entry per CDR3 protein results from TCRdb running MiXCR on the reads. The repertoire holds roughly 280,000 distinct CDR3 sequences, with about three fifths as singletons. Individuals selected for sequencing had exhibited CD8+CD57+ cell expansion on flow cytometry. Each patient had severe acquired aplastic anemia. Points on this clonotype: Its antigen is currently unknown.

Sequences were obtained from sorted CD4+, CD8+, or CD8+CD57+ T cells (not recorded which) from PBMCs. The sequence derives from a human donor with aplastic anemia.

CDR3 in amino acids: CASRAGLAASYEQYF. The DNA of the CDR3 is TGTGCCAGCAGAGCGGGACTAGCGGCCTCCTACGAGCAGTACTTC. The chain couples TRBV2 to TRBJ2-7, with 11 bases matching TRBD2. CDR1 and CDR2 (germline): SNHLY, FYNNEI. V dropped 6 bases and J dropped 0; count of bases not matched to a gene: 4. This CDR3 is built from 15 residues.